This TCR beta chain was captured by sequencing in a study of graft-versus-host responses after intestinal transplantation. Findings and caveats of the study: Allograft graft-versus-host to host-versus-graft clonal ratios ran high in patients with graft-donor T cell macrochimerism. GvH clones were found in recipient marrow; some appeared first in ileum or blood.

Trimming cost V 6 bases and J 3 bases, with 12 bases left between them. Germline V CDR1 and CDR2: MNHEY, SVGAGI. This CDR3 is 13 amino acids long. Clones were read by immunoSEQ multiplex PCR, and TCRdb kept only the in-frame ones, dropping some. The sample lists tens of thousands of clones; 80% to 95% were seen once. About this clone itself: Its antigen is undetermined.

This specimen consisted of unstimulated CD8+ T cells sorted from spleen or lymph node cells, obtained before intestinal transplant. The receptor's source is a human donor who received an intestinal transplant. This rearrangement joins TRBV6-5 to TRBJ2-7, with a tentative D call TRBD1 (5 bases). The chain's CDR3 is CASSPSGNYEQYF. In nucleotides, the CDR3 is TGTGCCAGCAGCCCCTCAGGGAACTACGAGCAGTACTTC.